Each of the 12 T cell receptor beta chains below was sequenced from the same sample in a study of T cells in Graves' hyperthyroidism and ophthalmopathy. Amplification targeted TCR beta CDR3 regions from RNA transcripts. The HTBI primer set was used in a first-round RT-PCR of the TCR CDR3. TCRdb reprocessed the multiplex PCR reads with MiXCR, giving one entry per CDR3 protein. The profile covers 530,000 or so distinct CDR3 sequences, with 40% to 55% appearing a single time and around 7.7% taken by the ten largest. Sequenced input: peripheral blood or thyroid tissue (not recorded which). These receptor sequences come from a woman aged 18-29 years with Graves' hyperthyroidism.

The genes are TRBV20-1 and TRBJ1-2, with 11 bases that match TRBD1. CDR3 length equals 15 residues. V dropped 5 bases and J dropped 0; count of bases not matched to a gene: 5. In germline, CDR1 is DFQATT, CDR2 SNEGSKA (reference sequence). The DNA for the CDR3 is TGCAGTGCTTGGGACAGGGGGGAAACTAACTATGGCTACACCTTC. Encoded protein: CSAWDRGETNYGYTF.

This clonotype was recorded only once. The chain joins TRBV20-1 to TRBJ2-2, with D unclear. CDR3 size: 14 residues. Germline CDR1 is DFQATT and CDR2 is SNEGSKA (reference sequence). V was shortened by 3 bases and J by 8 bases, with 16 bases between the two germline ends. In nucleotides, the CDR3 is TGCAGTGCTAGTCGGCAGTTAGCCAGAGGGGAGCTGTTTTTT. Translated: CSASRQLARGELFF.

The sample holds many counts of this clonotype. The chain joins TRBV7-9 to TRBJ1-1; tentatively, D is TRBD1 (5 bases). The CDR3 extends over 15 amino acids. The V end lost 1 base, the J end lost 7 bases, and 16 bases lay between the germline ends. Germline V lookup: CDR1 SEHNR, CDR2 FQNEAQ (reference sequence). CDR3 sequence: CASSLGIRGGGEAFF. The CDR3 coding sequence is TGTGCCAGCAGCTTAGGAATTAGGGGCGGGGGTGAAGCTTTCTTT.

This clonotype was seen many times. The CDR3 protein is CATSEGPIAISGANVLTF. CDR3 in DNA: TGTGCCACCAGTGAGGGTCCCATAGCTATCTCTGGGGCCAACGTCCTGACTTTC. The chain joins TRBV24-1 to TRBJ2-6; no clear D gene. The CDR3 runs to 18 residues. Germline values: CDR1 KGHDR, CDR2 SFDVKD. V was shortened by 4 bases and J by 0 bases, with 15 bases between the two germline ends.

This clonotype was detected a few times. The genes are TRBV11-2 and TRBJ1-2; no firm D call. V lost 5 bases, J lost 8 bases, and 12 bases lay in between. Germline V gene lookup returns CDR1 SGHAT and CDR2 FQNNGV. This CDR3 contains 12 residues. This CDR3 is CASSILAGGYTF. In nucleotides, the CDR3 is TGTGCCAGCAGCATACTAGCGGGAGGCTACACCTTC.

The CDR3 loop is CASRPGDWPDTQYF. The CDR3 nucleotides read TGCGCCAGCAGACCGGGGGACTGGCCTGATACGCAGTATTTT. This chain joins TRBV5-1 and TRBJ2-3; weak D call: TRBD2 (6 bases). Germline V gives CDR1 SGHRS, CDR2 YFSETQ. V lost 5 bases and J 6 bases, leaving 16 bases between the germline ends. The CDR3 has 14 residues.

The J gene is TRBJ2-7, the V gene TRBV20-1; tentatively, D is TRBD2 (5 bases). Germline V gene data show CDR1 as DFQATT and CDR2 as SNEGSKA (reference sequence). CDR3 length equals 14 residues. Deletions cut 3 bases from V and 1 base from J, with 13 bases between. CDR3 sequence: CSASAEDTSYEQYF. DNA of the CDR3: TGCAGTGCTAGCGCGGAGGATACGTCCTACGAGCAGTACTTC.

In this sample, this clonotype turned up many times. The gene calls are TRBV7-8 and TRBJ2-2; 7 nucleotides line up with TRBD1. Losses at the gene ends were 0 bases for V and 0 bases for J; bases not matched to a gene: 1. The CDR3 has 16 amino acids. CDR1 is SGHVS, CDR2 FQNEAQ, per germline. CDR3 bases: TGTGCCAGCAGCTTAGCGCAGGGGGCGAACACCGGGGAGCTGTTTTTT. It translates to CASSLAQGANTGELFF.

The gene calls are TRBV7-2 and TRBJ2-7; D possibly corresponds to TRBD1 (6 bases). V lost 6 bases and J 3 bases, leaving 15 bases between the germline ends. CDR3 length: 14 amino acids. Germline values: CDR1 SGHTA, CDR2 FQGNSA. CDR3 coding DNA: TGTGCCAGCAGTCTCAACACAGGGAACTACGAGCAGTACTTC. Encoded protein: CASSLNTGNYEQYF.

Points on this clonotype: Likely a read error: the CDR3 ends without its conserved phenylalanine or tryptophan. The limits of the CDR3 on the DNA are not certain, so only TCRdb's listed CDR3 is given. The J gene is TRBJ2-6, the V gene TRBV7-3; whether TRBD2, the table's D call, matches the DNA was not checked. The germline CDR1 and CDR2 sequences are SGHTA and FQGTGA. 8 amino acids form the CDR3, both terminal residues included. CDR3 protein: CASSPETS.

As to this clonotype: The CDR3 ends on some other residue instead of the conserved phenylalanine or tryptophan, so this is likely a read error. The DNA is left out, because the CDR3 cannot be placed on it with certainty; the CDR3 is given as TCRdb lists it. V and J are TRBV20-1 and TRBJ1-4; no DNA check was done on the table's D call, TRBD1. Germline CDR1 reads DFQATT; CDR2 reads SNEGSKA (reference sequence). The CDR3 totals 11 residues, both ends included. The CDR3: CSAREPGVYDY.

The sample holds many counts of this clonotype. The chain joins TRBV19 to TRBJ2-2; D tentatively reads TRBD1 or TRBD2 (5 bases each). This CDR3 is built from 14 residues. CDR1 LNHDA and CDR2 SQIVND come from the germline V gene (reference sequence). The ends were cut back, 10 bases at V and 5 bases at J, with 17 bases in the middle. For the CDR3, the DNA is TGTGCCACATCAAGAGGGGATTTGACCGGGGAGCTGTTTTTT. Translating gives CATSRGDLTGELFF.